This TCR beta chain was sequenced during a study of cytomegalovirus exposure and HLA in healthy donors. Notes on the study in general: Using the classifier, cytomegalovirus status was reportedly diagnosed with high specificity and sensitivity.

V lost 5 bases and J 3 bases, leaving 11 bases between the germline ends. The CDR3 covers 13 residues. Germline V gives CDR1 SGHTA, CDR2 FQGNSA. Assay: immunoSEQ multiplex PCR; the TCRdb copy retains only in-frame clones and omits some. There are roughly 130,000 clones in the sample; roughly 90% occur only once, and roughly 1.4% lies in the top ten. Comments on this clone: The antigen is undetermined.

The gene calls are TRBV7-2 and TRBJ2-7; D may be TRBD1 (6 bases). The sequenced material came from PBMCs. The sequence was collected from a man in his thirties or forties in good health and CMV-seronegative. In nucleotides, the CDR3 is TGTGCCAGCAGCCTTAACAGGGACTACGAGCAGTACTTC. As protein: CASSLNRDYEQYF.